The clone carrying this T cell receptor (beta chain) appeared a few times. No antigen is known for it. Per germline, CDR1 MDHEN and CDR2 SYDVKM. The CDR3 is made up of 15 amino acids. V dropped 6 bases and J dropped 0 bases, with 14 bases sitting between them. Study-wide points: Greatest tumor Treg TCR overlap was with tumor naive CD4+ cells. Whole repertoires were not studied in the larger cohort, only one V-J beta rearrangement.

Constant-region reverse primers amplified full-length variable regions, followed by semi-nested Nested Universal Primer A PCR. TCRdb reprocessed the 5' RACE reads with MiXCR, giving one entry per CDR3 protein. Of about 40,000 distinct CDR3 sequences in the sample, roughly 20% were seen once. Treg sorting used a CD4+CD25+CD127-/low gate. V gene TRBV28 combines with J gene TRBJ1-1; D gene uncertain. This clonotype originated in a female donor with breast cancer. Sequencing was carried out using Tregs sorted from a lymph node. The CDR3 here is CASSPVLLLNTEAFF. DNA of the CDR3: TGTGCCAGCAGCCCCGTACTTCTATTGAACACTGAAGCTTTCTTT.